Each of the 21 T cell receptor beta chains below was sequenced from the same sample in a study of blood T cell repertoires in COVID-19. Only in-frame clones appear in the TCRdb table, and some are missing; sequencing was by immunoSEQ multiplex PCR. The table includes about 420,000 clones, approximately 90% detected once. The specimen sequenced was peripheral blood. All receptors come from a man aged 18-30 years with COVID-19, enrolled during active disease.

This chain connects TRBV18 to TRBJ2-5, with a tentative D call TRBD1 (6 bases). CDR1 and CDR2 (germline): KGHSH, LQKENI. CDR3 size: 12 residues. V was shortened by 6 bases and J by 5 bases, with 10 bases between the two germline ends. CDR3 sequence: CASSPDRETQYF. CDR3 DNA: TGTGCCAGCTCTCCCGACAGGGAGACCCAGTACTTC.

The chain has TRBV7-2 and TRBJ2-5; D is unclear. The germline CDR1 and CDR2 sequences are SGHTA and FQGNSA. This CDR3 contains 13 residues. V lost 5 bases to trimming and J lost 0 bases, with 7 bases between them. The CDR3 protein is CASSPFYQETQYF. DNA for the CDR3: TGTGCCAGCAGCCCTTTTTACCAAGAGACCCAGTACTTC.

The gene calls are TRBV4-1 and TRBJ2-5; tentatively, D is TRBD1 (5 bases). CDR3 length equals 14 residues. CDR1 and CDR2 from the germline V gene are MGHRA and YSYEKL. V lost 2 bases, J lost 5 bases, and 12 bases lay in between. The CDR3 sequence: CASSQTGVWETQYF. The CDR3 region has the DNA TGCGCCAGCAGCCAAACAGGAGTTTGGGAGACCCAGTACTTC.

The V call is TRBV6-2 or TRBV6-3, the J call TRBJ2-5; TRBD1 is a possible D gene (8 bases). Germline V gives CDR1 MNHEY, CDR2 SVGEGT. The ends were cut back, 5 bases at V and 4 bases at J, with 17 bases in the middle. The CDR3 extends over 15 amino acids. The CDR3 spells CASSADRGGGETQYF. The DNA of the CDR3 is TGTGCCAGCAGTGCCGACAGGGGCGGGGGAGAGACCCAGTACTTC.

This CDR3 is CASSRPGLTGELFF. In DNA, the CDR3 is TGTGCCAGCAGCCGACCGGGACTAACCGGGGAGCTGTTTTTT. The J gene is TRBJ2-2, the V gene TRBV6-2 or TRBV6-3, with 7 bases aligning to TRBD2. Unmatched junction bases numbered 6, after V lost 6 bases and J lost 5 bases. The CDR3 has 14 amino acids. CDR1 and CDR2 (germline): MNHEY, SVGEGT.

The gene calls are TRBV7-8 and TRBJ2-2, with 12 bases matching TRBD2. Germline lookup yields CDR1 SGHVS and CDR2 FQNEAQ. The V and J ends lost 5 bases and 8 bases, in that order; junction bases with no gene match: 9. This CDR3 is built from 16 residues. The CDR3 sequence is CASSILLAGGPGELFF. CDR3 nucleotides: TGTGCCAGCAGCATCCTCCTAGCGGGGGGGCCTGGGGAGCTGTTTTTT.

Concerning this clone: One junction end does not reproduce the germline sequence, and a read error may be involved. The rearrangement uses TRBV7-7 and TRBJ2-3; weak D call: TRBD2 (6 bases). Germline V CDR1 and CDR2: SSHAT, FNYEAQ (reference sequence). The CDR3 runs 15 residues. In DNA form, the CDR3 reads TGTGCTAGCAGCCTCGGGCCGGAGGGATCAGATACGCAGTATTTT. It encodes CASSLGPEGSDTQYF.

The rearrangement uses TRBV5-1 and TRBJ2-1, with a possible D match to TRBD2 (5 bases). This CDR3 is 15 amino acids long. Germline CDR1 is SGHRS and CDR2 is YFSETQ. Trimming took off 5 bases at V and 5 bases at J, with 17 bases between the two ends. The CDR3 spells CASRWTPLVNNEQFF. CDR3 nucleotides: TGCGCCAGCAGGTGGACTCCTCTAGTTAACAATGAGCAGTTCTTC.

This chain connects TRBV12-5 to TRBJ1-5; D is perhaps TRBD1 (5 bases). Trimming pared 5 bases from V and 2 bases from J, leaving 13 bases between. Germline V gene lookup returns CDR1 LGHNT and CDR2 FRNRAP. The CDR3 is 15 residues long. CDR3 loop: CASGLGGGGNQPQHF. Here the CDR3 DNA reads TGTGCTAGTGGTCTCGGGGGAGGGGGCAATCAGCCCCAGCATTTT.

This chain joins TRBV5-1 and TRBJ1-2; TRBD1 matches at 7 bases. Germline V lookup: CDR1 SGHRS, CDR2 YFSETQ. J was trimmed by 3 bases and V by 7 bases; bases with no gene match: 3. The CDR3 runs 12 residues. CDR3 in DNA: TGCGCCAGCTCCGGGACAGACTATGGCTACACCTTC. Protein: CASSGTDYGYTF.

The CDR3 reads CASSLRTGEHTDTQYF. CDR3 coding DNA: TGTGCCAGCAGCCTCAGGACAGGGGAGCACACAGATACGCAGTATTTT. The V call is TRBV11-3, the J call TRBJ2-3; 9 positions match TRBD1. The CDR3 totals 16 residues. Germline V lookup: CDR1 SGHNT, CDR2 YENEEA. V trimming: 5 bases; J trimming: 2 bases; junction bases outside the gene matches: 8.

This clone showed up just once. The V and J genes are TRBV6-5 and TRBJ1-1; D call uncertain. In germline, CDR1 is MNHEY, CDR2 SVGAGI. V was trimmed by 6 bases and J by 7 bases, leaving 15 bases between them. The CDR3 has 13 residues. The CDR3 nucleotides read TGTGCCAGCAGCCAACCGGGATCGAATGAAGCTTTCTTT. This gives the protein CASSQPGSNEAFF.

V is TRBV2 and J is TRBJ1-5; D may be TRBD1 (5 bases). The CDR3 covers 13 residues. Trimming took off 5 bases at V and 9 bases at J, with 14 bases between the two ends. Germline loops: CDR1 SNHLY, CDR2 FYNNEI. The CDR3: CASSRNRSWPQHF. The CDR3 nucleotides read TGTGCCAGCAGTCGGAACAGGTCTTGGCCCCAGCATTTT. Complete variable domain (other parts from reference TRBV2 and TRBJ1-5): EPEVTQTPSHQVTQMGQEVILRCVPISNHLYFYWYRQILGQKVEFLVSFYNNEISEKSEIFDDQFSVERPDGSNFTLKIRSTKLEDSAMYFCASSRNRSWPQHFGDGTRLSIL.

The chain has TRBV5-1 and TRBJ2-7; the match to TRBD2 covers 15 bases. The V segment lost 2 bases and the J segment 4 bases; nucleotides outside the gene matches: 16. The CDR3 is made up of 20 amino acids. Germline values: CDR1 SGHRS, CDR2 YFSETQ. The CDR3 region has the DNA TGCGCCAGCAGCTTCCTTAATTCGGGACTAGCGGGAGGTCCCCCATACGAGCAGTACTTC. It yields the protein CASSFLNSGLAGGPPYEQYF.

The genes are TRBV19 and TRBJ2-5; TRBD2 aligns across 13 bases. Germline V gene sequence: CDR1 LNHDA, CDR2 SQIVND (reference sequence). The CDR3 loop spans 15 amino acids. Unmatched junction bases numbered 5, after V lost 5 bases and J lost 5 bases. CDR3 in DNA: TGTGCCAGTAGTGAACTAGCGGGGGGGTCTGAGACCCAGTACTTC. Protein sequence: CASSELAGGSETQYF.

The rearrangement links TRBV12-5 to TRBJ1-1; the D gene is possibly TRBD1 (5 bases). There are 14 residues in the CDR3. Trimming removed 6 bases from V and 2 bases from J, with 13 bases in between. The germline gives CDR1 LGHNT, CDR2 FRNRAP. The CDR3 loop is CASGRRGENTEAFF. The CDR3 region has the DNA TGTGCTAGTGGCCGCCGGGGGGAAAACACTGAAGCTTTCTTT.

V and J are TRBV5-1 and TRBJ2-2; the match to TRBD1 covers 10 bases. This CDR3 spans 18 amino acids. V trimming: 2 bases; J trimming: 1 base; junction bases outside the gene matches: 8. The germline V gene encodes CDR1 SGHRS and CDR2 YFSETQ. CDR3 coding DNA: TGCGCCAGCAGCTTCTCGGGACAGGGGATAGGGAACACCGGGGAGCTGTTTTTT. Amino acids: CASSFSGQGIGNTGELFF.

V is TRBV7-9 and J is TRBJ2-7; 7 bases are a match to TRBD2. This CDR3 has 13 amino acids. V lost 4 bases and J lost 3; bases outside the gene matches: 3. The V gene's germline CDR1 is SEHNR and CDR2 FQNEAQ (reference sequence). CDR3 protein: CASSSWTSYEQYF. In DNA, the CDR3 is TGTGCCAGCAGCTCCTGGACTAGCTACGAGCAGTACTTC.

Of note for this clone: At the DNA level, this CDR3 is encoded by other sequences in the same sample as well. The chain joins TRBV6-4 to TRBJ2-5; weak D call: TRBD1 (5 bases). Trimming shortened V by 4 bases and J by 2 bases, and 8 bases separated the two germline ends. Germline CDR1 and CDR2: MRHNA and SNTAGT. CDR3 length: 13 residues. CDR3 in amino acids: CASSVREQETQYF. CDR3 sequence (DNA): TGTGCCAGCAGTGTCAGGGAACAAGAGACCCAGTACTTC.

V usage is TRBV11-3 and J usage is TRBJ2-7; weak D call: TRBD1 (5 bases). Trimming removed 5 bases at V and 6 bases at J, with 14 bases between. CDR1 and CDR2 from the germline V gene are SGHNT and YENEEA. The CDR3 length is 13 residues. CDR3 in DNA: TGTGCCAGCAGCAACAAGGGGCGAACCGAGCAGTACTTC. As protein: CASSNKGRTEQYF.

The V call is TRBV2, the J call TRBJ2-3; possible D gene TRBD2, 6 bases. This CDR3 is built from 15 residues. V lost 8 bases, J lost 0 bases, and 15 bases lay in between. From germline, CDR1 is SNHLY and CDR2 FYNNEI. CDR3 loop: CASRNSGASTDTQYF. CDR3 sequence (DNA): TGTGCCAGCCGTAATAGCGGAGCTAGCACAGATACGCAGTATTTT.